This is a list of T cell receptor beta chains from one sample in a study of CD8+ T cells in alopecia areata. Here immunoSEQ multiplex PCR was the method, and the copy in TCRdb shows in-frame clones only, minus some. The top ten hold around a sixth of the sample, which has approximately 66,000 clones, 60% seen once. The material sequenced was CD8+ T cells sorted from blood, taken at week 0. Receptors originate from a human donor with alopecia areata. CDR3s include the opening cysteine and the closing phenylalanine or tryptophan. The D gene is left open where the match is weak. Where a row states a size, it is once, few, many or the class of an expanded clone; other rows omit it.

clone size	CDR3 length	D gene	V gene	J gene	CDR3 protein	CDR3 DNA
.	13	TRBD1	TRBV7-9	TRBJ1-1	CASSLPGTGEAFF	TGTGCCAGCAGCTTACCCGGGACAGGCGAAGCTTTCTTT
.	16	.	TRBV7-9	TRBJ2-1	CASSFQTGFVLPEQFF	TGTGCCAGCAGCTTCCAGACAGGTTTCGTTCTTCCTGAGCAGTTCTTC
few	15	TRBD2	TRBV7-8	TRBJ2-4	CASSLETSGLNIQYF	TGTGCCAGCAGCTTAGAAACTAGCGGGTTGAACATTCAGTACTTC
.	15	TRBD2	TRBV18	TRBJ2-7	CASLSDGPGGNEQYF	TGTGCCAGCTTATCCGACGGTCCCGGGGGGAACGAGCAGTACTTC
.	16	TRBD1	TRBV4-2	TRBJ1-6	CASSQEFKGANSPLHF	TGTGCCAGCAGCCAAGAGTTTAAGGGGGCAAATTCACCCCTCCACTTT
.	14	.	TRBV7-9	TRBJ2-5	CASSAVLARETQYF	TGTGCCAGCTCGGCCGTGCTAGCACGAGAGACCCAGTACTTC
.	12	.	TRBV6-1	TRBJ2-3	CASSLFEDTQYF	TGTGCCAGCAGCCTCTTCGAAGATACGCAGTATTTT
few	15	.	TRBV7-2	TRBJ2-7	CASSLFQGNPYEQYF	TGTGCCAGCAGCTTATTCCAGGGCAACCCTTACGAGCAGTACTTC
few	14	.	TRBV27	TRBJ2-1	CASSPTLNLNEQFF	TGTGCCAGCAGTCCGACCCTGAACTTGAATGAGCAGTTCTTC
.	13	.	TRBV7-9	TRBJ2-3	CANSLASPDTQYF	TGTGCCAACAGCCTGGCTAGTCCCGATACGCAGTATTTT
once	16	.	TRBV11-2	TRBJ1-4	CASSLALRRINEKLFF	TGTGCCAGCAGCTTAGCTCTCCGACGGATTAATGAAAAACTGTTTTTT
once	15	TRBD1	TRBV19	TRBJ1-5	CASSTGGAFNQPQHF	TGTGCCAGTAGCACAGGGGGCGCTTTCAATCAGCCCCAGCATTTT
.	12	.	TRBV7-9	TRBJ1-3	CASSQQQNTIYF	TGTGCCAGCAGTCAACAGCAAAACACCATATATTTT
few	16	.	TRBV6-5	TRBJ1-2	CASSSVRPRGNYGYTF	TGTGCCAGCAGTTCGGTTAGGCCGAGGGGTAACTATGGCTACACCTTC
.	14	.	TRBV5-1	TRBJ2-7	CASSLGFAGDEQYF	TGCGCCAGCAGCTTGGGTTTCGCAGGAGACGAGCAGTACTTC
.	15	.	TRBV7-3	TRBJ2-3	CASSLGQTSTDTQYF	TGTGCCAGCAGCTTAGGGCAGACTAGCACAGATACGCAGTATTTT
.	14	TRBD1	TRBV25-1	TRBJ2-7	CASSEWKDRGEQYF	TGTGCCAGCAGTGAATGGAAGGACAGGGGCGAGCAGTACTTC